This T cell receptor (beta chain) was recovered during a study of vaccination effects on CD4 cells after COVID-19. Study at large: Researchers reported culturing two million PBMC in each well, adding about 9.5 IU/ml IL-2 and 10 ug/ml peptides.

Germline CDR1 SGHDN, CDR2 FVKESK. CDR3 length: 13 residues. V was trimmed by 4 bases and J by 2 bases, leaving 7 bases between them. Generated by immunoSEQ multiplex PCR, the TCRdb table keeps only in-frame clones and is missing some. The table records 40,000 or so clones, about 80% of them present only once. Comment on this clone: Its target is unknown.

Cells that had been cultured for less than 13 days were the source of isolated CD4+ T cells. The material was CD4+ T cells from PBMCs cultured without peptide, obtained before COVID-19 vaccination. The chain recombines TRBV14 with TRBJ2-3, with no clear D. The origin of this receptor is a human donor who received a COVID-19 vaccine. The CDR3 sequence is CASSRQITDTQYF. The DNA of the CDR3 is TGTGCCAGCAGCCGTCAGATCACAGATACGCAGTATTTT.